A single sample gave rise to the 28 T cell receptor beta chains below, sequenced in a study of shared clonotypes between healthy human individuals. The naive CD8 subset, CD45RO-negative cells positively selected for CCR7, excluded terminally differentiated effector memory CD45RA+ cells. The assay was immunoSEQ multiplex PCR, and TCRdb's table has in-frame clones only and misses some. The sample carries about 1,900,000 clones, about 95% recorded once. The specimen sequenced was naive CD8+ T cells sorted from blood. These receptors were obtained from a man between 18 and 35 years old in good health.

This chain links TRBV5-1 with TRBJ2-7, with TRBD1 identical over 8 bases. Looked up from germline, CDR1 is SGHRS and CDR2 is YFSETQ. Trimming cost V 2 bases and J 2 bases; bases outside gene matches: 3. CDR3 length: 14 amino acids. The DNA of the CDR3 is TGCGCCAGCAGCTTCCGGGACAGGACCTACGAGCAGTACTTC. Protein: CASSFRDRTYEQYF.

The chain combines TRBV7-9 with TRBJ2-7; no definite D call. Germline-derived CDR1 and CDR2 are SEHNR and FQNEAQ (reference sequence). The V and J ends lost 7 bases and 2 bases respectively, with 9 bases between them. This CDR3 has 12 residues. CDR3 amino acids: CASMLGPYEQYF. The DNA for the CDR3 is TGTGCCAGCATGTTGGGTCCCTACGAGCAGTACTTC.

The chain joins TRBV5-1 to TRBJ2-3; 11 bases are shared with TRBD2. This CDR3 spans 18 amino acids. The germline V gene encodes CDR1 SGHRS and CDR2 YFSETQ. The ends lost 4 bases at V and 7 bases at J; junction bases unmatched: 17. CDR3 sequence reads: CASSPANSGGAEKNTQYF. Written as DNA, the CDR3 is TGCGCCAGCAGCCCTGCTAATAGCGGGGGGGCCGAGAAGAATACGCAGTATTTT.

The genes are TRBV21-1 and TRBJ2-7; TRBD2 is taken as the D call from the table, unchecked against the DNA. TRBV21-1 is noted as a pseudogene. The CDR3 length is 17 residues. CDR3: CASSNYNATSGTYEQYF. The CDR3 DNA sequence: TGTGCCAGCAGCAATTATAACGCGACTAGCGGGACTTACGAGCAGTACTTC.

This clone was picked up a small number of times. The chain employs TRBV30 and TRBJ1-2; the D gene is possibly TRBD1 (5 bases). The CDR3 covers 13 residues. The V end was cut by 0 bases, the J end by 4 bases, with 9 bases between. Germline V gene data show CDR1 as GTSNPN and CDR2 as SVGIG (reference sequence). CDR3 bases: TGTGCCTGGAGTGTGGGGCCGAGCTATGGCTACACCTTC. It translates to CAWSVGPSYGYTF.

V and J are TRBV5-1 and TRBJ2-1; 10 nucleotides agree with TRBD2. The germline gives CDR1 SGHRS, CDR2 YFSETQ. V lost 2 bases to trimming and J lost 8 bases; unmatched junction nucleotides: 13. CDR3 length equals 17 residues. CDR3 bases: TGCGCCAGCAGCTTTCGGGATAGCGGGAGGTCCGACGATGAGCAGTTCTTC. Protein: CASSFRDSGRSDDEQFF.

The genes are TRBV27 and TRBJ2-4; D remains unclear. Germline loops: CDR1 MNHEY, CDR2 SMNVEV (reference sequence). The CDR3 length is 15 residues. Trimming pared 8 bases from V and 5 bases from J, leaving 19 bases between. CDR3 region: CASGWEATWENIQYF. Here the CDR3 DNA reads TGTGCCAGCGGATGGGAAGCGACGTGGGAAAACATTCAGTACTTC.

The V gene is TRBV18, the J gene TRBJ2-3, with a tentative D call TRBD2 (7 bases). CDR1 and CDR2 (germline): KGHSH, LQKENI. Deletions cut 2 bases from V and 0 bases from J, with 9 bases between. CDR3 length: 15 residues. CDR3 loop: CASSPGGASTDTQYF. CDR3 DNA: TGTGCCAGCTCACCAGGGGGGGCTAGCACAGATACGCAGTATTTT. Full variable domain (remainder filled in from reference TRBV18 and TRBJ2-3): NAGVMQNPRHLVRRRGQEARLRCSPMKGHSHVYWYRQLPEEGLKFMVYLQKENIIDESGMPKERFSAEFPKEGPSILRIQQVVRGDSAAYFCASSPGGASTDTQYFGPGTRLTVL.

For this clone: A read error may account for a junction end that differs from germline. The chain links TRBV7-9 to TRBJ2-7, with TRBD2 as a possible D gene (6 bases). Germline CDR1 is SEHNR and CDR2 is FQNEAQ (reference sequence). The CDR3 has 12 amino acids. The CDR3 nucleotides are TGTGCCAGCAGCCAGGGAGGATACGGGCAGTACTTC. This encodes CASSQGGYGQYF.

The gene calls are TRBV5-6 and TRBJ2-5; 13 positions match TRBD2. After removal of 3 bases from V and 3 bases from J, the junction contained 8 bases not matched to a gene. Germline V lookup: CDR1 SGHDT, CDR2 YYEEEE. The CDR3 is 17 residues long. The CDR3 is CASSSDTSGREEETQYF. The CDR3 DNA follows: TGTGCCAGCAGCTCCGATACTAGCGGGAGGGAGGAAGAGACCCAGTACTTC.

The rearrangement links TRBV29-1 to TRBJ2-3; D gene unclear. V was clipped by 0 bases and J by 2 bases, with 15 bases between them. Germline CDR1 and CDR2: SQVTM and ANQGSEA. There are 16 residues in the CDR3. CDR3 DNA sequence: TGCAGCGTTGAAGATCCAGGTCTTGTATACACAGATACGCAGTATTTT. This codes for CSVEDPGLVYTDTQYF.

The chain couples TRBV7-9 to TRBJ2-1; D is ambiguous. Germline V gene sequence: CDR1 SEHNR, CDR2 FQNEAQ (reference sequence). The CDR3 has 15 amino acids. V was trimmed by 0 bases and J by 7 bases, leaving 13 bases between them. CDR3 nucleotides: TGTGCCAGCAGCTTAGCGGTAATATTTTCTAATGAGCAGTTCTTC. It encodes CASSLAVIFSNEQFF.

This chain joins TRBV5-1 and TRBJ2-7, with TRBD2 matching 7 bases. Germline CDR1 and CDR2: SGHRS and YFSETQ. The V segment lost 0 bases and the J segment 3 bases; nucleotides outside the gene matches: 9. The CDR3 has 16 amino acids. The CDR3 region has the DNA TGCGCCAGCAGCTTGGCCAGGGCGGGAGCTCTCTACGAGCAGTACTTC. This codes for CASSLARAGALYEQYF. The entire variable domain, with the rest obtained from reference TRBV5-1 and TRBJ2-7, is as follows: KAGVTQTPRYLIKTRGQQVTLSCSPISGHRSVSWYQQTPGQGLQFLFEYFSETQRNKGNFPGRFSGRQFSNSRSEMNVSTLELGDSALYLCASSLARAGALYEQYFGPGTRLTVT.

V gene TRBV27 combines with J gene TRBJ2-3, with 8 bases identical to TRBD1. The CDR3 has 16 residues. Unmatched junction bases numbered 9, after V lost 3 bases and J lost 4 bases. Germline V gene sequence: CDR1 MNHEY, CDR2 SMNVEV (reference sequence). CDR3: CASSFSMDRVPDTQYF. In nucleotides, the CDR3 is TGTGCCAGCAGTTTTTCGATGGACAGGGTTCCAGATACGCAGTATTTT.

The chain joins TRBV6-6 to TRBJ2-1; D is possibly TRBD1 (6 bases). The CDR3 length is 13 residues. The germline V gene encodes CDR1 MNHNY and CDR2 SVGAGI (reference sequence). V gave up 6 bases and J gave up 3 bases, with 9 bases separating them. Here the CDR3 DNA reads TGTGCCAGCAGCCAGGACAGCTACAATGAGCAGTTCTTC. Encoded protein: CASSQDSYNEQFF.

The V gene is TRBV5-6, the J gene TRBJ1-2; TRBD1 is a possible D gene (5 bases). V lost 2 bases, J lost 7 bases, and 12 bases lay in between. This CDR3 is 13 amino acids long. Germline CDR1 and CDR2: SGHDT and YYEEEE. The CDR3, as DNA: TGTGCCAGCAGCTTACAGGATTCGGTTGGCTACACCTTC. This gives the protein CASSLQDSVGYTF.

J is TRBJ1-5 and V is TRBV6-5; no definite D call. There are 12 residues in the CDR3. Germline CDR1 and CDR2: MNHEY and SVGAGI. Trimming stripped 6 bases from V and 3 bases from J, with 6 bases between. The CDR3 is CASRGINQPQHF. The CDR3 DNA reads TGTGCCAGCAGGGGGATCAATCAGCCCCAGCATTTT.

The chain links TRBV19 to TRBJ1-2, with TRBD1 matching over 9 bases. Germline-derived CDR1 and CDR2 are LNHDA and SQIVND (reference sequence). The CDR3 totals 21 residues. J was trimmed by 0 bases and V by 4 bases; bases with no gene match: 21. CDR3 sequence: CASSTTTFPGTGSYSNYGYTF. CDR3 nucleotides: TGTGCCAGTAGTACTACAACTTTTCCCGGGACAGGGAGCTATTCTAACTATGGCTACACCTTC.

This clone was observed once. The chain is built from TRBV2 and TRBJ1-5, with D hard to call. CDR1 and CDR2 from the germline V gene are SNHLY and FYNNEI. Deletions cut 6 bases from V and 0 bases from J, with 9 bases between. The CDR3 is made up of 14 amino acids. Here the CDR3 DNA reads TGTGCCAGCAGGGAGACAAGTAGCAATCAGCCCCAGCATTTT. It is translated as CASRETSSNQPQHF.

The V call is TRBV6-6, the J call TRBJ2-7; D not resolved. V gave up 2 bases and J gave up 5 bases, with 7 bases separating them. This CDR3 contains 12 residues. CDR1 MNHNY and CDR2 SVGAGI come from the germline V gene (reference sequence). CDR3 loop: CASSYSLDEQYF. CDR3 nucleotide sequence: TGTGCCAGCAGTTACAGCCTAGACGAGCAGTACTTC.

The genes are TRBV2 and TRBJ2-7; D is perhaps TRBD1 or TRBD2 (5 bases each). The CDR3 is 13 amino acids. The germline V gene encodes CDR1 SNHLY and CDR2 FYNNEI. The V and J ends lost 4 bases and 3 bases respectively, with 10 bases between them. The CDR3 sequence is CASSGGDDYEQYF. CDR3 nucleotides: TGTGCCAGCAGTGGAGGGGACGACTACGAGCAGTACTTC.

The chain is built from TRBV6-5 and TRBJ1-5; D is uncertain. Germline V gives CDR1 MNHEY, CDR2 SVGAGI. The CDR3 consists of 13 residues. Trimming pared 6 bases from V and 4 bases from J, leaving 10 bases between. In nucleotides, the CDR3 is TGTGCCAGCAGACCCTCCGGAAATCAGCCCCAGCATTTT. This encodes CASRPSGNQPQHF.

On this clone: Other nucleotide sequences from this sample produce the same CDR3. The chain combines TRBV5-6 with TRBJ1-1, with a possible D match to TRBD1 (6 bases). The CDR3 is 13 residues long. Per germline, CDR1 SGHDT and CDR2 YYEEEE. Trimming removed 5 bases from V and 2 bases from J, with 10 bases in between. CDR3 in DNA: TGTGCCAGCAGTTCAGGGGCAAACACTGAAGCTTTCTTT. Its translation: CASSSGANTEAFF.

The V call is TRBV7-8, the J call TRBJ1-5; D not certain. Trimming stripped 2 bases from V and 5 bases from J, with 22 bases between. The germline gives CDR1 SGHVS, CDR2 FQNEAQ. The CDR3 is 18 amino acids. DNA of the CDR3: TGTGCCAGCAGCTTAACAATTCCCGGGCCCCCGGGCGATCAGCCCCAGCATTTT. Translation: CASSLTIPGPPGDQPQHF.

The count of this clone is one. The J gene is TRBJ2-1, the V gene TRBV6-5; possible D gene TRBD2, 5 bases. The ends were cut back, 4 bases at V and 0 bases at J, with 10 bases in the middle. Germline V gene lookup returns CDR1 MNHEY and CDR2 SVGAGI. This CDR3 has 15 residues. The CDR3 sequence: CASSSAETSYNEQFF. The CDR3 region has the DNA TGTGCCAGCAGTTCAGCGGAAACCTCCTACAATGAGCAGTTCTTC.

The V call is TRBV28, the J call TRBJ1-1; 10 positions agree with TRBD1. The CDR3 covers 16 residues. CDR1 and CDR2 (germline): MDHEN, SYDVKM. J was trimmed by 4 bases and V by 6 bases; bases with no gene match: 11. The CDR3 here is CASSQDRGNAGTEAFF. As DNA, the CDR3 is TGTGCCAGCAGCCAGGACAGGGGGAATGCGGGCACTGAAGCTTTCTTT.

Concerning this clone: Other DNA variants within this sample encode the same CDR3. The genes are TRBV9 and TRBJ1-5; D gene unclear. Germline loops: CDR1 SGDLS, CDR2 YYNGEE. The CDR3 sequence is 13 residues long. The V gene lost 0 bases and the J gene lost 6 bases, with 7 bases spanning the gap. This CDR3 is CASSVAGSQPQHF. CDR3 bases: TGTGCCAGCAGCGTAGCGGGTAGTCAGCCCCAGCATTTT.

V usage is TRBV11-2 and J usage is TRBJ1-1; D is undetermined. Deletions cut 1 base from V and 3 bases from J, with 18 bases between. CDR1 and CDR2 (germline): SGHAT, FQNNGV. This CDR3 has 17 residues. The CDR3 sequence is CASSLALGWEGDTEAFF. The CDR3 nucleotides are TGTGCCAGCAGCTTAGCCCTCGGGTGGGAGGGCGACACTGAAGCTTTCTTT.